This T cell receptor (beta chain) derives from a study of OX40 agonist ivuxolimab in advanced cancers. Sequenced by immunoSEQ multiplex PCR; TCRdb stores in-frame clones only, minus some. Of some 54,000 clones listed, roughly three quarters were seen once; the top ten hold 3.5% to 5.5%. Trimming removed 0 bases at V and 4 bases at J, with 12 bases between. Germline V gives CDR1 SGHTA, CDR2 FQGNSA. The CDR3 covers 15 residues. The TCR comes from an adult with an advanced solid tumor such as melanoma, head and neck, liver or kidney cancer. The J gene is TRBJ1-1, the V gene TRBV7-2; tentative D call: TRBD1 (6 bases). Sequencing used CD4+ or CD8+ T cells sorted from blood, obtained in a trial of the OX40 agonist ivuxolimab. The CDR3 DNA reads TGTGCCAGCAGCTTAGCTAGGGGGTCGGGCACTGAAGCTTTCTTT. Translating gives CASSLARGSGTEAFF.